A single TCR beta chain is shown here with its context. This clone was detected once. No antigen is known for it. No much larger clone is present one base from it, and per-base qualities are unavailable. The junction carries 20 bases between V and J, which are trimmed by 5 bases and 0 bases respectively. Including the terminal cysteine and phenylalanine, the CDR3 comprises 18 residues. Left in the record is the CDR3 DNA by itself, 54 bases read in frame from the first base. CDR1 and CDR2, looked up from the germline V gene, are MDHEN and SYDVKM. The data stem from a study of blood T cell repertoires in COVID-19 (dated by TCRdb to about 2020). Context from the whole study: The collaborator samples originated in the United States, Italy and Spain and spanned the acute and convalescent phases of COVID-19. The samples were drawn from the first 160 participants of the ongoing ImmuneRACE study and from 950 to 1,500 subjects provided by 6 global collaborators. Sample metadata almost always included a de-identified subject ID, COVID-19 status, age in years and sex. The material from the prospective study consisted of cDNA or gDNA derived from T cells, B-cell-depleted T cells, or PBMCs. Deeply sampled blood TCRbeta repertoires from subjects exposed to, actively infected with, or recovered from COVID-19 were included in the dataset. The repertoires were released in a freely available public database intended as a resource for research on the immune response to SARS-CoV-2. HLA class I and class II types, where available, came from metadata supplied by the sample provider rather than from assay-based typing. Findings and caveats that apply to the study as a whole: Clinical and demographic metadata were provided uncurated, with the amount varying by source and participant.

Collaborating institutions collected whole blood in K2EDTA tubes following their own protocols. For TCRbeta analysis, collaborator samples were shipped as frozen whole blood, as isolated PBMCs, or as DNA extracted from either sample type. TCRbeta CDR3 regions were amplified from genomic DNA using the immunoSEQ Assay, a bias-controlled multiplex PCR. In the original analysis: Nucleated cell counts per sample were estimated from amplification of reference gene primers within the assay. To quantify the absolute abundance of each unique TCRbeta CDR3 rearrangement, sequence reads were collapsed and filtered. Productive Simpson clonality was computed per sample as the square root of Simpson's diversity index over productive rearrangements. TCRdb retrieved this table from immuneACCESS and kept in-frame rearrangements only. Not all clones are present; in checked studies, unresolved V genes account for under half, and no reason is known for the remainder. V, J and clone size are taken as reported in that table, and D and trimming were inferred from the DNA itself. This sample holds 49,000 or so clones; about 87% were observed only once. The ten largest clones add up to almost 8% of the sample.

The sequenced sample was peripheral blood. This clonotype was obtained from a man aged 50-59 years with acute or convalescent COVID-19. The chain joins TRBV28 to TRBJ1-5, with TRBD1 perhaps the D gene, on 6 matching bases. Read as DNA, the sequence is TGTGCCAGCAGTCCCACGGGAGGGGGGTCTTATAGCAATCAGCCCCAGCATTTT. This translates into CASSPTGGGSYSNQPQHF.